This T cell receptor beta chain originates from a study of T cell responses to AZD1222 COVID-19 vaccine. CDR3 length: 15 residues. From germline, CDR1 is MDHEN and CDR2 SYDVKM. V was cut by 5 bases and J by 7 bases, with 21 bases left in between. Notes on this clone: Its target is unknown.

This table comes from immunoSEQ multiplex PCR, and its TCRdb copy is limited to in-frame clones, with some not included. This repertoire shows 95,000 to 100,000 clones, about 89% found once; its top ten account for approximately 10%. General study results and limits: Clonal diversity may have been underestimated, and the donors were mostly white British, with more females than males. A rise in Spike-specific TCR breadth and depth followed two AZD1222 doses. Every sample of the repertoires postdated the peak T cell response.

Second doses that came at about 4 or about 12 weeks were put together. V is TRBV28 and J is TRBJ2-7, with D perhaps given as TRBD1 or TRBD2 (5 bases each). This receptor was identified in an adult who received the AZD1222 COVID-19 vaccine. The sequencing here drew on peripheral blood, taken 28 days after the second AZD1222 dose. The CDR3: CASSGAAEGRWEQYF. CDR3 nucleotides: TGTGCCAGCAGTGGGGCGGCTGAGGGGCGCTGGGAGCAGTACTTC. The full variable domain, its missing parts supplied by reference TRBV28 and TRBJ2-7, is DVKVTQSSRYLVKRTGEKVFLECVQDMDHENMFWYRQDPGLGLRLIYFSYDVKMKEKGDIPEGYSVSREKKERFSLILESASTNQTSMYLCASSGAAEGRWEQYFGPGTRLTVT.